Shown below are 29 T cell receptor beta chains from a single sample sequenced in a study of patients and donors after allogeneic stem cell transplantation. A single record per CDR3 protein comes from TCRdb applying MiXCR to the RT-PCR reads. This sample carries more than 150,000 distinct CDR3 sequences, around two fifths of them seen once, and the ten largest clones take about 33%. Input material: blood, either unsorted or a sorted T cell fraction (not recorded which). The source of these receptors is a human donor who was either an allogeneic HSCT recipient or a stem cell or donor lymphocyte infusion donor (not recorded which). It is not recorded whose cells these are; they may come from a transplant donor.

V usage is TRBV2 and J usage is TRBJ2-3; D gene unclear. The germline V and J ends were trimmed by 8 bases and 4 bases, with 10 bases remaining between them. The germline gives CDR1 SNHLY, CDR2 FYNNEI. The CDR3 loop spans 12 amino acids. CDR3 bases: TGTGCCAGCTTAAAGGCCGCAGATACGCAGTATTTT. It translates to CASLKAADTQYF.

The J gene is TRBJ1-2, the V gene TRBV20-1, with unresolved D. The CDR3 totals 11 residues. Deletions cut 3 bases from V and 8 bases from J, with 10 bases between. Germline CDR1 DFQATT, CDR2 SNEGSKA (reference sequence). The CDR3 DNA sequence: TGCAGTGCTAGTGGCGAAGTCGGCTACACCTTC. Translation: CSASGEVGYTF.

Regarding this clonotype: Sequence at one end of the junction differs from germline and may be a read error. V and J are TRBV5-5 and TRBJ1-1, with D hard to call. Germline V gene sequence: CDR1 SGHKS, CDR2 YYEKEE (reference sequence). The CDR3 runs to 15 residues. The CDR3 coding sequence is TGTGCCAGCACCTGGGTGGGGTCTGTGAACATTGAAGCTTTCTTT. Amino acid sequence: CASTWVGSVNIEAFF.

The chain links TRBV9 to TRBJ2-1; 9 nucleotides align to TRBD2. CDR1 and CDR2 (germline): SGDLS, YYNGEE. The CDR3 loop spans 16 amino acids. Unmatched junction bases numbered 13, after V lost 4 bases and J lost 8 bases. The CDR3 protein is CASSPRGGLARHEQFF. DNA of the CDR3: TGTGCCAGCAGCCCCCGGGGGGGACTAGCCCGCCATGAGCAGTTCTTC.

The chain is built from TRBV7-9 and TRBJ2-1; a possible D gene is TRBD1 (6 bases). Trimming took 1 base from V and 3 from J, leaving 13 bases between them. The CDR3 runs to 16 residues. CDR1 SEHNR and CDR2 FQNEAQ come from the germline V gene (reference sequence). The CDR3 bases are TGTGCCAGCAGCTTAGGGTCAGGGGATATCTACAATGAGCAGTTCTTC. This gives the protein CASSLGSGDIYNEQFF.

The rearrangement joins TRBV25-1 to TRBJ1-6; D may be TRBD1 (6 bases). Germline CDR1 is MGHDK and CDR2 is SYGVNS. This CDR3 is built from 15 residues. V lost 3 bases, J lost 2 bases, and 8 bases lay in between. The CDR3 here is CASSDQGPYNSPLHF. The CDR3 nucleotides read TGTGCCAGCAGTGACCAGGGGCCCTATAATTCACCCCTCCACTTT.

J is TRBJ1-1 and V is TRBV29-1; 9 bases fit TRBD1. CDR1 and CDR2 (germline): SQVTM, ANQGSEA. There are 14 residues in the CDR3. Trimming at V came to 7 bases and at J to 1 base, leaving 7 bases not matched to a gene. CDR3: CSGGQGTRNTEAFF. CDR3 DNA sequence: TGCAGCGGAGGACAGGGGACGAGGAACACTGAAGCTTTCTTT.

V usage is TRBV14 and J usage is TRBJ2-2; D is ambiguous. Trimming took 0 bases from V and 4 from J, leaving 18 bases between them. The germline CDR1 and CDR2 sequences are SGHDN and FVKESK. The CDR3 length is 18 residues. This CDR3 is CASSQDDKPPFPTGELFF. CDR3 coding DNA: TGTGCCAGCAGCCAAGATGATAAGCCTCCCTTTCCCACCGGGGAGCTGTTTTTT.

This clonotype was seen only a few times. The CDR3 coding sequence is TGCGCCAGCAGCCAGGGGTCTGAAGCTTTCTTT. Translated, it gives CASSQGSEAFF. The chain joins TRBV5-1 to TRBJ1-1, with D possibly matching TRBD1 (6 bases). The ends were cut back, 4 bases at V and 6 bases at J, with 7 bases in the middle. Germline CDR1 and CDR2: SGHRS and YFSETQ. This CDR3 comprises 11 residues.

The chain combines TRBV18 with TRBJ1-3; D unclear. This CDR3 region has 18 residues. Germline V gene data show CDR1 as KGHSH and CDR2 as LQKENI. Trimming removed 1 base at V and 0 bases at J, with 16 bases between. CDR3 amino acids: CASSPRSGSSNSGNTIYF. For the CDR3, the DNA is TGTGCCAGCTCACCACGAAGCGGCAGTTCGAACTCTGGAAACACCATATATTTT.

V and J are TRBV5-1 and TRBJ1-1; unclear D gene. With 4 bases removed from V and 3 bases from J, the gap between germline ends came to 16 bases. The CDR3 is 15 amino acids. The V gene's germline CDR1 is SGHRS and CDR2 YFSETQ. This CDR3 reads CASSLGLLGDTEAFF. The CDR3, as DNA: TGCGCCAGCAGCCTGGGCCTCCTCGGGGACACTGAAGCTTTCTTT. Full variable domain (missing parts from reference TRBV5-1 and TRBJ1-1): KAGVTQTPRYLIKTRGQQVTLSCSPISGHRSVSWYQQTPGQGLQFLFEYFSETQRNKGNFPGRFSGRQFSNSRSEMNVSTLELGDSALYLCASSLGLLGDTEAFFGQGTRLTVV.

The chain has TRBV19 and TRBJ1-1; D gene uncertain. Looked up from germline, CDR1 is LNHDA and CDR2 is SQIVND (reference sequence). V was shortened by 6 bases and J by 3 bases, with 14 bases between the two germline ends. The CDR3 is 14 amino acids. The CDR3 DNA sequence: TGTGCCAGTAGCCGCCAAATGGTCCACACTGAAGCTTTCTTT. This translates into CASSRQMVHTEAFF.

The genes are TRBV5-4 and TRBJ1-1; D might be TRBD1 (5 bases). The CDR3 extends over 14 amino acids. CDR1 is SGHNT and CDR2 is YYREEE in the germline V gene (reference sequence). V lost 1 base to trimming and J lost 3 bases, with 10 bases between them. In DNA form, the CDR3 reads TGTGCCAGCAGCTTGTCGGGACTCCACACTGAAGCTTTCTTT. Its protein product is CASSLSGLHTEAFF.

The chain combines TRBV6-5 with TRBJ2-1, with D unclear. The CDR3 loop spans 15 amino acids. Germline V gene sequence: CDR1 MNHEY, CDR2 SVGAGI. V lost 4 bases to trimming and J lost 0 bases, with 10 bases between them. The CDR3 nucleotides read TGTGCCAGCAGTTGGGTGAGCGCCTCCTACAATGAGCAGTTCTTC. This gives the protein CASSWVSASYNEQFF.

This clonotype was counted between two and nine times. The J gene is TRBJ1-5, the V gene TRBV7-9, with D uncertain. The CDR3 is 14 amino acids. Germline V gene lookup returns CDR1 SEHNR and CDR2 FQNEAQ (reference sequence). V was cut by 5 bases and J by 7 bases, with 15 bases left in between. The CDR3 sequence: CASSHETVGQPQHF. CDR3 nucleotide sequence: TGTGCCAGCAGCCACGAAACGGTAGGGCAGCCCCAGCATTTT.

The sample holds a few counts of this clonotype. CDR3 bases: TGCGCCAGCAGCTTGGAACTGGTTCTAAGTGAGCAGTTCTTC. It codes for CASSLELVLSEQFF. This chain uses TRBV5-1 with TRBJ2-1; D gene unclear. The CDR3 extends over 14 amino acids. The ends were cut back, 0 bases at V and 9 bases at J, with 13 bases in the middle. Germline CDR1 is SGHRS and CDR2 is YFSETQ.

This clonotype was counted a few times. This chain uses TRBV11-2 with TRBJ2-1; possible D gene TRBD2, 5 bases. Germline values: CDR1 SGHAT, CDR2 FQNNGV. The V end was cut by 1 base, the J end by 0 bases, with 16 bases between. The CDR3 is 18 residues long. The DNA for the CDR3 is TGTGCCAGCAGCTTAGTGAAGGTAGCGTTAAGCTCCTACAATGAGCAGTTCTTC. It codes for CASSLVKVALSSYNEQFF.

The chain couples TRBV3-1 to TRBJ2-3, with TRBD2 identical over 7 bases. Germline values: CDR1 LGHDT, CDR2 YNNKEL (reference sequence). The CDR3 loop spans 15 amino acids. V shed 6 bases, J shed 7 bases, and the junction held 13 bases outside the gene matches. The CDR3 spells CASRGTGGISNTQYF. CDR3 in DNA: TGTGCCAGCAGGGGGACCGGGGGGATCAGTAATACGCAGTATTTT.

This clonotype was seen a handful of times. The chain recombines TRBV6-6 with TRBJ2-1, with D perhaps given as TRBD1 or TRBD2 (5 bases each). The CDR3 contains 12 residues. The germline CDR1 and CDR2 sequences are MNHNY and SVGAGI (reference sequence). V was pared by 6 bases and J by 7 bases, with 10 bases between. The chain's CDR3 is CASSPRENEQFF. CDR3 DNA sequence: TGTGCCAGCAGCCCCAGGGAGAATGAGCAGTTCTTC.

The chain uses TRBV29-1 and TRBJ2-2; 7 nucleotides line up with TRBD1. This CDR3 spans 13 amino acids. Per germline, CDR1 SQVTM and CDR2 ANQGSEA. The CDR3 sequence is CACDRANTGELFF. CDR3 bases: TGCGCTTGCGACAGGGCGAACACCGGGGAGCTGTTTTTT.

The gene calls are TRBV21-1 and TRBJ2-1; TRBD2, the table's D call, lacks a check against the DNA. TRBV21-1 corresponds to a pseudogene. The CDR3 is 16 amino acids. CDR3 bases: TGTGCCAGCAGGACCGGACTAGCGGGAGATTCAGATGAGCAGTTCTTC. Translation gives CASRTGLAGDSDEQFF.

A few counts support this clonotype. The chain links TRBV29-1 to TRBJ1-3; D possibly corresponds to TRBD1 (6 bases). V shed 3 bases and J shed 0 bases, with 9 bases lying between them. Germline values: CDR1 SQVTM, CDR2 ANQGSEA. The CDR3 has 14 amino acids. CDR3 DNA: TGCAGCGTTGAGCAGGGGAGCTCTGGAAACACCATATATTTT. Protein product: CSVEQGSSGNTIYF.

This clonotype was counted between two and nine times. The V call is TRBV29-1, the J call TRBJ1-4; possible D gene TRBD1, 6 bases. V lost 4 bases, J lost 0 bases, and 18 bases lay in between. Germline V gene data show CDR1 as SQVTM and CDR2 as ANQGSEA. This CDR3 comprises 17 residues. As DNA, the CDR3 is TGCAGCGTTGTGGCCAGGGGAGAAGGCCCAACTAATGAAAAACTGTTTTTT. Its translation: CSVVARGEGPTNEKLFF.

CDR3 protein: CASSESGGGATNEKLFF. Written as DNA, the CDR3 is TGCGCCAGCAGTGAGTCCGGTGGGGGTGCAACTAATGAAAAACTGTTTTTT. The chain is built from TRBV10-2 and TRBJ1-4; perhaps TRBD1 as D (5 bases). The CDR3 contains 17 residues. The V end was cut by 0 bases, the J end by 0 bases, with 11 bases between. The germline gives CDR1 WSHSY, CDR2 SAAADI.

This clonotype has more than one count but fewer than ten. This chain links TRBV12-3 or TRBV12-4 with TRBJ1-5; unclear D gene. Trimming took off 6 bases at V and 4 bases at J, with 7 bases between the two ends. The CDR3 runs to 12 residues. CDR3 residues: CASSFENQPQHF. In DNA form, the CDR3 reads TGTGCCAGCAGCTTTGAAAATCAGCCCCAGCATTTT.

The chain uses TRBV19 and TRBJ2-1, with unresolved D. The CDR3 has 14 residues. Between the trimmed V and J ends, which lost 1 base and 3 bases, there was a span of 7 bases. Germline V gene lookup returns CDR1 LNHDA and CDR2 SQIVND (reference sequence). The CDR3 DNA follows: TGTGCCAGTAGTATAGTTGCAGGCTACAATGAGCAGTTCTTC. This translates into CASSIVAGYNEQFF.

This clonotype turned up a few times. The gene calls are TRBV29-1 and TRBJ1-1; maybe TRBD1 (6 bases). Germline loops: CDR1 SQVTM, CDR2 ANQGSEA. V was clipped by 7 bases and J by 6 bases, with 15 bases between them. This CDR3 region has 12 residues. The chain's CDR3 is CSGDRRESEAFF. The CDR3 DNA is TGCAGCGGAGACAGGCGAGAGTCTGAAGCTTTCTTT.

The CDR3 bases are TGTGCCAGCAGCCCCGGGACTAGCGGGAGGACAAACACAGATACGCAGTATTTT. This sequence encodes CASSPGTSGRTNTDTQYF. The chain is built from TRBV9 and TRBJ2-3; TRBD2 agrees at 15 bases. The CDR3 extends over 18 amino acids. V was clipped by 4 bases and J by 2 bases; unmatched bases: 8. Germline V gene lookup returns CDR1 SGDLS and CDR2 YYNGEE.

This clonotype turned up a few times. The V call is TRBV6-5, the J call TRBJ1-2; D is ambiguous. CDR1 MNHEY and CDR2 SVGAGI come from the germline V gene. The CDR3 contains 13 residues. V was cut by 6 bases and J by 2 bases, with 10 bases left in between. CDR3 bases: TGTGCCAGCAGCATGGGCATCAACTATGGCTACACCTTC. It is translated as CASSMGINYGYTF.